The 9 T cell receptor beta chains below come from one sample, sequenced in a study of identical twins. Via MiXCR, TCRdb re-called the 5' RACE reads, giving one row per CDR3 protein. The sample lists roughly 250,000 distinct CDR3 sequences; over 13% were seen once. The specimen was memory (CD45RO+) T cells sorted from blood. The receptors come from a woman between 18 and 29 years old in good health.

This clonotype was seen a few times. The CDR3 DNA reads TGTGCCAGCAGTTACTCAGGGGAAACCGGGGAGCTGTTTTTT. It specifies CASSYSGETGELFF. The V call is TRBV6-5, the J call TRBJ2-2, with a possible D match to TRBD1 (5 bases). CDR3 length: 14 residues. Germline V gives CDR1 MNHEY, CDR2 SVGAGI. Trimming pared 0 bases from V and 5 bases from J, leaving 7 bases between.

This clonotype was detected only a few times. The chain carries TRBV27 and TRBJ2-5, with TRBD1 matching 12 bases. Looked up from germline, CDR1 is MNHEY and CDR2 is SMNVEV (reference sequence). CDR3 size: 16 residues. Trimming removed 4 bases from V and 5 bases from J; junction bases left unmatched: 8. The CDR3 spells CASSSYGTGGLETQYF. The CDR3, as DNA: TGTGCCAGCAGTTCCTACGGGACAGGGGGCTTGGAGACCCAGTACTTC.

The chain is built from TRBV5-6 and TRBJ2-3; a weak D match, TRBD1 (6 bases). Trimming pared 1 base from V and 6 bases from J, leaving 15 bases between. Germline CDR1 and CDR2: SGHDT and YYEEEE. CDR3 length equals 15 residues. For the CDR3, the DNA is TGTGCCAGCAGCTTGCGTTCAGGGGCGGGCGATACGCAGTATTTT. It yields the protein CASSLRSGAGDTQYF.

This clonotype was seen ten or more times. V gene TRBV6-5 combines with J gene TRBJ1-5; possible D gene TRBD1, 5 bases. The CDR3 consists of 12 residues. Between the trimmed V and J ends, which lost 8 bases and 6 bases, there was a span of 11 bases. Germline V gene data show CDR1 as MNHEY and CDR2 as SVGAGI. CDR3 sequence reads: CASGAYSQPQHF. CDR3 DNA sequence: TGTGCCAGCGGGGCCTATAGTCAGCCCCAGCATTTT.

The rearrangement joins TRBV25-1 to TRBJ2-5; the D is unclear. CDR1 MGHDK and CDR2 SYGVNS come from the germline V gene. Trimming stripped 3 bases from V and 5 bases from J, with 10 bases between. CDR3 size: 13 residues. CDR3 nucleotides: TGTGCCAGCAGTGATAGGGTGGTTGAGACCCAGTACTTC. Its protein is CASSDRVVETQYF.

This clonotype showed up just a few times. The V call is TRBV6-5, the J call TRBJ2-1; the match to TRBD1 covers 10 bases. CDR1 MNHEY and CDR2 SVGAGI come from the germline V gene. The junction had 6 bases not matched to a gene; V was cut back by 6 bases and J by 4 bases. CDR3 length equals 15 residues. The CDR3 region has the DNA TGTGCCAGCAGATCTTCGGGACAGGGGTACAATGAGCAGTTCTTC. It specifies CASRSSGQGYNEQFF.

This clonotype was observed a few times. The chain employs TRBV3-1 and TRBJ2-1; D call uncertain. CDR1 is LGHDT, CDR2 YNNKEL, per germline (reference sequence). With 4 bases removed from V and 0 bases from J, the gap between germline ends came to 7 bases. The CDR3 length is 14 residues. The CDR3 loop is CASSLFGSYNEQFF. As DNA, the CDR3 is TGTGCCAGCAGCCTATTTGGCTCCTACAATGAGCAGTTCTTC.

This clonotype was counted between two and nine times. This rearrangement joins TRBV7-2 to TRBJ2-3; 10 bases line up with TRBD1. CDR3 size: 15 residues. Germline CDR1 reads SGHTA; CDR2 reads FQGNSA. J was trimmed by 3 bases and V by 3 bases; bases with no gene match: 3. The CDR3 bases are TGTGCCAGCAGCTTGGACAGGGGGGGAACAGATACGCAGTATTTT. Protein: CASSLDRGGTDTQYF.

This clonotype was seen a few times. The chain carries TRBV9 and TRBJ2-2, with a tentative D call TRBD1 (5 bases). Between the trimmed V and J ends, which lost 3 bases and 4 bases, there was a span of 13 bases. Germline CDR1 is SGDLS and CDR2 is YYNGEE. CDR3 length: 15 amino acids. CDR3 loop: CASSETVISTGELFF. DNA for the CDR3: TGTGCCAGCAGCGAGACAGTGATCTCCACCGGGGAGCTGTTTTTT.